A selection of T cell receptor beta chains follows, all from one sample in a study of T cell responses to AZD1222 COVID-19 vaccine. Profiling relied on immunoSEQ multiplex PCR, and the TCRdb table lists in-frame clones only, not all of them. The sample shows roughly 100,000 clones, nearly 90% of them seen only once. This specimen consisted of peripheral blood, obtained 28 days after the second AZD1222 dose. The receptor source for this set is an adult who received the AZD1222 COVID-19 vaccine. Each CDR3 is given with its conserved first and last residue. A D gene is named only where the DNA matches it firmly. Only some rows state a clone size, as once, few, many or a class for expanded clones.

cdr3_aa	cdr3_nt	d_call	clone_size	v_call	j_call
CASSYSSTGGEAFF	TGTGCCAGCAGTTACTCTTCGACAGGGGGCGAAGCTTTCTTT	TRBD1	.	TRBV6-6	TRBJ1-1
CASSHSGGWGMNTEAFF	TGCGCCAGCAGCCACTCAGGGGGTTGGGGGATGAACACTGAAGCTTTCTTT	TRBD1	.	TRBV4-1	TRBJ1-1
CASRLGLNTEAFF	TGTGCCAGCCGGCTGGGCTTGAACACTGAAGCTTTCTTT	.	.	TRBV12-3/TRBV12-4	TRBJ1-1
CASSSYGIYGYTF	TGTGCCAGCAGCTCGTACGGTATTTATGGCTACACCTTC	.	.	TRBV5-6	TRBJ1-2
CASSARTSRDEQFF	TGCGCCAGCAGCGCCCGGACTAGCAGGGATGAGCAGTTCTTC	TRBD2	.	TRBV5-1	TRBJ2-1
CASSIGQGNQPQHF	TGTGCCAGTAGTATAGGACAGGGGAATCAGCCCCAGCATTTT	TRBD1	.	TRBV19	TRBJ1-5
CASSVSRTSGSYEQYF	TGTGCCAGCAGTGTATCCCGGACTAGCGGGAGCTACGAGCAGTACTTC	TRBD2	.	TRBV6-1	TRBJ2-7
CASSSGTGVEKLFF	TGTGCCAGCTCATCCGGGACAGGGGTGGAAAAACTGTTTTTT	TRBD1	.	TRBV18	TRBJ1-4
CASSPTLTSGRQRSSYEQYF	TGTGCCAGCAGCCCAACCTTGACTAGCGGGAGACAAAGGAGCTCCTACGAGCAGTACTTC	TRBD2	.	TRBV7-6	TRBJ2-7
CASSIFYKDLPSSGNTIYF	TGTGCCAGTAGTATTTTTTATAAGGATCTTCCGAGCTCTGGAAACACCATATATTTT	.	.	TRBV19	TRBJ1-3
CASSVIRAGTEAFF	TGTGCCAGCAGCGTGATCAGGGCGGGCACTGAAGCTTTCTTT	.	.	TRBV5-5	TRBJ1-1
CASSYSSAGEQYF	TGTGCCAGCAGTTATTCCTCCGCCGGTGAGCAGTACTTC	.	.	TRBV6-5	TRBJ2-7
CASSLEGGASTDTQYF	TGCGCCAGCAGCTTGGAGGGCGGAGCTAGCACAGATACGCAGTATTTT	.	once	TRBV5-1	TRBJ2-3
CASSLGDGSPNYEQYF	TGTGCCAGCAGCTTGGGGGACGGGAGCCCTAACTACGAGCAGTACTTC	.	.	TRBV5-4	TRBJ2-7
CASSSDGLMNTEAFF	TGTGCCAGCAGTTCCGACGGCCTAATGAACACTGAAGCTTTCTTT	.	.	TRBV28	TRBJ1-1
CASSQEGARISTDTQYF	TGTGCCAGCAGCCAAGAAGGAGCCCGGATTAGCACAGATACGCAGTATTTT	.	.	TRBV3-1/TRBV3-2	TRBJ2-3
CASSPATGYGYTF	TGTGCCAGCAGTCCCGCGACAGGCTATGGCTACACCTTC	.	.	TRBV6-5	TRBJ1-2
CASSTWRQSSYEQYF	TGTGCCAGCAGTACGTGGCGGCAGAGCTCCTACGAGCAGTACTTC	.	.	TRBV2	TRBJ2-7
CASRLVMGGELFF	TGCGCCAGCAGACTCGTAATGGGCGGGGAGCTGTTTTTT	.	.	TRBV5-1	TRBJ2-2
CASSLEPRTDYNEQFF	TGTGCCAGCAGCTTAGAACCAAGGACCGACTACAATGAGCAGTTCTTC	.	.	TRBV11-1	TRBJ2-1
CASSGNSDTQYF	TGTGCCAGCAGTGGCAATTCAGATACGCAGTATTTT	.	.	TRBV6-2/TRBV6-3	TRBJ2-3
CASSQEQTGVYNEQYF	TGCGCCAGCAGCCAAGAACAGACAGGGGTTTACAACGAGCAGTACTTC	TRBD1	once	TRBV4-1	TRBJ2-7
CASSQRGAGGGSEAFF	TGTGCCAGCAGCCAGAGAGGGGCAGGGGGCGGCTCGGAAGCTTTCTTT	TRBD1	.	TRBV3-1/TRBV3-2	TRBJ1-1
CASSLMGNPDTQYF	TGTGCCAGCAGCTTAATGGGGAATCCAGATACGCAGTATTTT	.	.	TRBV7-3	TRBJ2-3
CASSSTRVGYTF	TGTGCCAGCAGCTCCACAAGGGTTGGCTACACCTTC	.	.	TRBV5-6	TRBJ1-2
CASSYEDGENEQFF	TGTGCCAGCAGCTACGAGGACGGGGAAAATGAGCAGTTCTTC	.	once	TRBV7-9	TRBJ2-1
CSVAGNSNQPQHF	TGCAGCGTTGCCGGCAATAGCAATCAGCCCCAGCATTTT	.	once	TRBV29-1	TRBJ1-5
CASSEPTGEQFF	TGTGCCAGCAGTGAGCCGACAGGGGAGCAGTTCTTC	TRBD1	once	TRBV6-4	TRBJ2-1
CASQGPGDQPQHF	TGTGCCAGCCAAGGCCCGGGCGATCAGCCCCAGCATTTT	.	.	TRBV6-6	TRBJ1-5
CASSRRGDTEAFF	TGTGCCAGCAGTCGCAGGGGGGACACTGAAGCTTTCTTT	TRBD1	.	TRBV6-5	TRBJ1-1
CASRRAINTEAFF	TGCGCCAGCAGAAGGGCAATTAACACTGAAGCTTTCTTT	.	.	TRBV10-1	TRBJ1-1
CAREELGNTIYF	TGTGCCCGAGAGGAACTCGGAAACACCATATATTTT	.	few	TRBV30	TRBJ1-3
CASSLEGGRGTEAFF	TGCGCCAGCAGCTTGGAAGGGGGACGGGGCACTGAAGCTTTCTTT	.	.	TRBV5-1	TRBJ1-1
CASSERPSGLTGELFF	TGTGCCAGCAGCGAGCGGCCTTCAGGCTTGACCGGGGAGCTGTTTTTT	.	once	TRBV3-1/TRBV3-2	TRBJ2-2
CASSVSSGGSETQYF	TGTGCCAGCAGCGTATCCTCGGGGGGCTCGGAGACCCAGTACTTC	.	.	TRBV9	TRBJ2-5
CASSATAGEAGELFF	TGTGCCAGCAGTGCAACAGCGGGAGAGGCCGGGGAGCTGTTTTTT	TRBD2	.	TRBV6-2/TRBV6-3	TRBJ2-2
CASSLTGGENIQYF	TGTGCCAGCAGCTTAACAGGGGGCGAAAACATTCAGTACTTC	TRBD1	.	TRBV7-3	TRBJ2-4
CASSLEVGTRQPQHF	TGTGCCAGCAGCTTAGAGGTAGGGACGAGGCAGCCCCAGCATTTT	.	.	TRBV7-8	TRBJ1-5
CASRRSGGPGGLFF	TGTGCCAGCAGACGATCGGGGGGCCCCGGGGGGCTGTTTTTT	.	.	TRBV28	TRBJ2-2
CASSDAERRAKNIQYF	TGTGCCAGCAGTGACGCGGAAAGGAGAGCCAAAAACATTCAGTACTTC	.	.	TRBV6-1	TRBJ2-4
CASSTGGGNYGYTF	TGTGCCAGCTCCACTGGGGGGGGCAACTATGGCTACACCTTC	.	few	TRBV18	TRBJ1-2
CASSLKTGPGELFF	TGTGCCAGCAGCTTAAAGACAGGGCCCGGGGAGCTGTTTTTT	TRBD1	.	TRBV7-2	TRBJ2-2
CASTSYSNQPQHF	TGTGCCAGCACCAGTTATAGCAATCAGCCCCAGCATTTT	.	.	TRBV28	TRBJ1-5
CASSSDFQGFF	TGTGCCAGCAGTTCTGACTTCCAAGGGTTCTTC	.	.	TRBV12-3/TRBV12-4	TRBJ2-1
CSASLGYYEQYF	TGCAGTGCTAGTTTGGGTTACTACGAGCAGTACTTC	.	.	TRBV20-1	TRBJ2-7
CASTYEGKGLYNEQFF	TGTGCCAGCACCTACGAAGGGAAGGGGCTGTACAATGAGCAGTTCTTC	.	.	TRBV28	TRBJ2-1
CASSPVAGIYNEQFF	TGTGCCAGCAGCCCCGTCGCGGGGATTTACAATGAGCAGTTCTTC	.	.	TRBV9	TRBJ2-1
CASSFTETQYF	TGTGCCAGCAGTTTTACAGAGACCCAGTACTTC	.	.	TRBV27	TRBJ2-5
CASSQLGVEQFF	TGTGCCAGCAGCCAGCTGGGAGTTGAGCAGTTCTTC	.	.	TRBV7-9	TRBJ2-1
CASKQGFDEQYF	TGTGCCAGCAAACAGGGGTTCGACGAGCAGTACTTC	TRBD1	.	TRBV2	TRBJ2-7
CASNGRVSNQPQHF	TGTGCCAGCAACGGCAGAGTTAGCAATCAGCCCCAGCATTTT	.	.	TRBV2	TRBJ1-5
CATSRGSQGSYEQYF	TGTGCCACCAGCAGAGGAAGCCAGGGCTCCTACGAGCAGTACTTC	.	.	TRBV15	TRBJ2-7
CASSQGPEQFF	TGTGCCAGCAGCCAAGGACCTGAGCAGTTCTTC	.	.	TRBV3-1/TRBV3-2	TRBJ2-1
CAITREGLYEQYF	TGTGCCATCACGCGGGAGGGCCTCTACGAGCAGTACTTC	TRBD2	.	TRBV12-3/TRBV12-4	TRBJ2-7
CASSSRREFSYNEQFF	TGTGCCAGCAGTTCACGGCGGGAGTTCTCCTACAATGAGCAGTTCTTC	TRBD2	.	TRBV28	TRBJ2-1
CASRAGTSFHNEQFF	TGTGCCAGCAGAGCCGGGACTAGCTTCCACAATGAGCAGTTCTTC	TRBD2	.	TRBV2	TRBJ2-1
CASSRAGGAAEAFF	TGTGCCAGCAGCCGTGCTGGGGGGGCCGCTGAAGCTTTCTTT	.	.	TRBV3-1/TRBV3-2	TRBJ1-1
CASSGRGGLGEQFF	TGTGCCAGCAGTGGTCGGGGAGGGCTTGGTGAGCAGTTCTTC	TRBD2	.	TRBV2	TRBJ2-1
CASSEEDSLRDTQYF	TGTGCCAGCAGTGAAGAAGACTCCTTGAGGGATACGCAGTATTTT	.	.	TRBV2	TRBJ2-3